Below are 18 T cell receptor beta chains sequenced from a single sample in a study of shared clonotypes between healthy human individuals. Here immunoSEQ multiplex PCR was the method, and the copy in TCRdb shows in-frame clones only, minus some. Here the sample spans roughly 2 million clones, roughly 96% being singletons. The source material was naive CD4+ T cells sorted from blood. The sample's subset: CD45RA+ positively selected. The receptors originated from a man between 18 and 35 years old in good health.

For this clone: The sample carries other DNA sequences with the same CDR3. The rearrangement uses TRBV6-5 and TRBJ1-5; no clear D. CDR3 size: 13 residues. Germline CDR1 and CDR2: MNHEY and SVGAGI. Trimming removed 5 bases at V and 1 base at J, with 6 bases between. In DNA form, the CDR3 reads TGTGCCAGCAGTAGAGACAGCAATCAGCCCCAGCATTTT. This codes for CASSRDSNQPQHF.

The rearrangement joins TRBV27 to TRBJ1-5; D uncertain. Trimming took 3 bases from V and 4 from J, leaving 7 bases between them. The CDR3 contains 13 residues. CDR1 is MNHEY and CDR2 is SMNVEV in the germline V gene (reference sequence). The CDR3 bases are TGTGCCAGCAGTTTCCTGCGGAATCAGCCCCAGCATTTT. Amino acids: CASSFLRNQPQHF.

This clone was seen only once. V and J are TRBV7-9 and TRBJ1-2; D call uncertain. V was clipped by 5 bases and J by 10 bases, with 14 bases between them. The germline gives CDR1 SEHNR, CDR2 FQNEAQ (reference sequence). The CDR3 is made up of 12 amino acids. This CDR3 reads CASSIPSSPYTF. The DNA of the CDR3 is TGTGCCAGCAGCATCCCCTCTTCCCCCTACACCTTC.

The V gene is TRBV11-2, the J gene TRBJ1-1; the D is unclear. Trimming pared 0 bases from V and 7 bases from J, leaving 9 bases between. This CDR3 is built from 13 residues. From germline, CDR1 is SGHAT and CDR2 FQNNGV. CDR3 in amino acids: CASSLDTFREAFF. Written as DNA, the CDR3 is TGTGCCAGCAGCTTAGATACATTCCGTGAAGCTTTCTTT.

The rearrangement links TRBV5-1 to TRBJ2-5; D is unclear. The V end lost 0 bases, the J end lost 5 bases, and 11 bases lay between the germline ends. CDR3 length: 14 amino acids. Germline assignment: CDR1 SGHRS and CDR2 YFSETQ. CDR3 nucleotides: TGCGCCAGCAGCTTGGGTAGGCTGAGGGAGACCCAGTACTTC. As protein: CASSLGRLRETQYF.

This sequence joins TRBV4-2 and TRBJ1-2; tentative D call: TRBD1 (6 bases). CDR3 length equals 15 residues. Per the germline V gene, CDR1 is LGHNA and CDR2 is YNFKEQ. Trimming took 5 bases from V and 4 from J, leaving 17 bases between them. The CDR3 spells CASSEIVRDIYGYTF. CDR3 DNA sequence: TGTGCCAGCAGCGAGATCGTCCGGGACATCTATGGCTACACCTTC.

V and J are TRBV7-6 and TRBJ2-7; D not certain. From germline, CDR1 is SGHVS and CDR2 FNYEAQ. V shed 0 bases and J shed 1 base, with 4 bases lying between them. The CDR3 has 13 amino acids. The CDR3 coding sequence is TGTGCCAGCAGCTTAGCTGAATCCTACGAGCAGTACTTC. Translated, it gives CASSLAESYEQYF.

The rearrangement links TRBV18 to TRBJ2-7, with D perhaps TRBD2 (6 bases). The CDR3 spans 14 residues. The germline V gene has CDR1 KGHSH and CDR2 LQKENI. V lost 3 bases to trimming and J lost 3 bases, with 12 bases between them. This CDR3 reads CASSPREKNYEQYF. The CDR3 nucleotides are TGTGCCAGCTCACCCCGGGAGAAAAACTACGAGCAGTACTTC. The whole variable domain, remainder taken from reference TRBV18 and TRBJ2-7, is NAGVMQNPRHLVRRRGQEARLRCSPMKGHSHVYWYRQLPEEGLKFMVYLQKENIIDESGMPKERFSAEFPKEGPSILRIQQVVRGDSAAYFCASSPREKNYEQYFGPGTRLTVT.

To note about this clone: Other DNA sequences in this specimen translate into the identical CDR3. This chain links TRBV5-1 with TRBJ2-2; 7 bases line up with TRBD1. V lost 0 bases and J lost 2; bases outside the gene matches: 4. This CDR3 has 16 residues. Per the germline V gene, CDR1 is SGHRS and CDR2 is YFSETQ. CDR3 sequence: CASSLDRGYNTGELFF. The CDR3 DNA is TGCGCCAGCAGCTTGGACAGGGGATATAACACCGGGGAGCTGTTTTTT. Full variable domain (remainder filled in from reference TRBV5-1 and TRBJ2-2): KAGVTQTPRYLIKTRGQQVTLSCSPISGHRSVSWYQQTPGQGLQFLFEYFSETQRNKGNFPGRFSGRQFSNSRSEMNVSTLELGDSALYLCASSLDRGYNTGELFFGEGSRLTVL.

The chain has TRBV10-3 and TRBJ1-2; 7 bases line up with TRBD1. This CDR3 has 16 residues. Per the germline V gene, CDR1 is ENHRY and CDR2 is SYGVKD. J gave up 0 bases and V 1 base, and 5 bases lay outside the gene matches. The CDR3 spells CAISELDRVPNYGYTF. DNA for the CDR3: TGTGCCATCAGTGAGTTAGACAGGGTACCTAACTATGGCTACACCTTC.

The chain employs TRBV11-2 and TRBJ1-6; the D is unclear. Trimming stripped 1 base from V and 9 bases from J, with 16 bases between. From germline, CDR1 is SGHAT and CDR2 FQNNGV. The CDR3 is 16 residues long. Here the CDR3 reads CASSLVGQPSVSPLHF. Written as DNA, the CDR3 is TGTGCCAGCAGCTTAGTGGGCCAACCTTCGGTTTCACCCCTCCACTTT.

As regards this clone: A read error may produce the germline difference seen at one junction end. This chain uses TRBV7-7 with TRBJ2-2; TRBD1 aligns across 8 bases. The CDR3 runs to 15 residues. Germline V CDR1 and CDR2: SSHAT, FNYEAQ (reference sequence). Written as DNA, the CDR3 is TGTGCTAGCAGCCCTTTTCAGGGGGCGGCCGGGGAGCTGTTTTTT. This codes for CASSPFQGAAGELFF. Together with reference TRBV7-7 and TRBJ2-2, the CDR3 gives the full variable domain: GAGVSQSPRYKVTKRGQDVTLRCDPISSHATLYWYQQALGQGPEFLTYFNYEAQPDKSGLPSDRFSAERPEGSISTLTIQRTEQRDSAMYRCASSPFQGAAGELFFGEGSRLTVL.

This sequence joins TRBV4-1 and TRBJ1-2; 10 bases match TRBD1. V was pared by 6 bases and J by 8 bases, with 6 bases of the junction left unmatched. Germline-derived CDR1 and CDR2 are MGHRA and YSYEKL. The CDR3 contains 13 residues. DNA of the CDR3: TGCGCCAGCAGTGACAGGGGGCTGTGGGGCTACACCTTC. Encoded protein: CASSDRGLWGYTF.

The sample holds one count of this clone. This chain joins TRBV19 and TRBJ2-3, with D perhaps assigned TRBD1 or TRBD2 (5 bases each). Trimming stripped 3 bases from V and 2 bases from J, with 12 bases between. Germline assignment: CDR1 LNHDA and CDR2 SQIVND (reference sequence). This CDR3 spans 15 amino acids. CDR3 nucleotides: TGTGCCAGTAGTATCGGTTGGGACCTCACAGATACGCAGTATTTT. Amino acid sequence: CASSIGWDLTDTQYF.

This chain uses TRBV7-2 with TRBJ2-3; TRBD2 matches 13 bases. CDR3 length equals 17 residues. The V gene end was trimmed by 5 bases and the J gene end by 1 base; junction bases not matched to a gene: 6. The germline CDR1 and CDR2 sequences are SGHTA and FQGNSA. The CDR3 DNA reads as TGTGCCAGCAGCCTGACCGGACTAGCGGGAGGCACAGATACGCAGTATTTT. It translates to CASSLTGLAGGTDTQYF.

This chain's CDR3 is CAWGGQLIEAFF. Written as DNA, the CDR3 is TGTGCCTGGGGGGGTCAGCTAATTGAAGCTTTCTTT. The chain uses TRBV30 and TRBJ1-1; tentative D call: TRBD1 (5 bases). The V and J ends lost 5 bases and 7 bases respectively, with 14 bases between them. Germline values: CDR1 GTSNPN, CDR2 SVGIG (reference sequence). This CDR3 comprises 12 residues.

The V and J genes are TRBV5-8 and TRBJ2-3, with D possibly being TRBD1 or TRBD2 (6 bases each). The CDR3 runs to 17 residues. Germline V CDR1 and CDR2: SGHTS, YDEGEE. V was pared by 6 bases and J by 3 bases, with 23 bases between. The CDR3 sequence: CASTPAAGHLRTDTQYF. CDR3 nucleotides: TGTGCCAGCACTCCCGCCGCGGGACATTTAAGAACAGATACGCAGTATTTT.

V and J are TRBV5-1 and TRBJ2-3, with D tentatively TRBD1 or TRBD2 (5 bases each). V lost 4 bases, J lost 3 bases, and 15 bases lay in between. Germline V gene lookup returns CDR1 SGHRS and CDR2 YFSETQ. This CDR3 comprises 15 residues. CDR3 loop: CASSPLFGGTDTQYF. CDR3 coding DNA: TGCGCCAGCAGCCCCCTGTTTGGGGGAACAGATACGCAGTATTTT. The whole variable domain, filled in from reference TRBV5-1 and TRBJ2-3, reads KAGVTQTPRYLIKTRGQQVTLSCSPISGHRSVSWYQQTPGQGLQFLFEYFSETQRNKGNFPGRFSGRQFSNSRSEMNVSTLELGDSALYLCASSPLFGGTDTQYFGPGTRLTVL.